One and the same sample provided the 21 T cell receptor beta chains below, sequenced in a study of blood T cell repertoires in COVID-19. The assay was immunoSEQ multiplex PCR, and TCRdb's table has in-frame clones only and misses some. The sample carries about 140,000 clones, approximately 79% recorded once. Sequencing was performed on PBMCs or T cells enriched from blood (not recorded which). These receptors were collected from a woman aged 45-65 years who had recovered from COVID-19.

This clone was recorded a few times. The rearrangement links TRBV7-8 to TRBJ1-5; 11 nucleotides agree with TRBD1. The CDR3 runs 17 residues. Trimming cost V 5 bases and J 0 bases; bases outside gene matches: 6. Germline loops: CDR1 SGHVS, CDR2 FQNEAQ. The CDR3 DNA is TGTGCCAGCAGCCGGACAGGGGGCGAAACTAGCAATCAGCCCCAGCATTTT. Encoded protein: CASSRTGGETSNQPQHF.

This chain joins TRBV19 and TRBJ1-4; 7 nucleotides agree with TRBD1. Looked up from germline, CDR1 is LNHDA and CDR2 is SQIVND (reference sequence). V was clipped by 5 bases and J by 4 bases; unmatched bases: 7. The CDR3 is 15 residues long. The CDR3 bases are TGTGCCAGTAGTCCTAGGGACAGCCGTAATGAAAAACTGTTTTTT. It translates to CASSPRDSRNEKLFF.

This clone was counted only a few times. In DNA, the CDR3 is TGTGCCAGCAGCCACTCCGGAGATCAGCCCCAGCATTTT. Its translation is CASSHSGDQPQHF. The chain combines TRBV7-9 with TRBJ1-5; D ambiguous. Trimming removed 5 bases from V and 5 bases from J, with 10 bases in between. CDR3 length equals 13 residues. Germline loops: CDR1 SEHNR, CDR2 FQNEAQ (reference sequence).

The chain uses TRBV14 and TRBJ1-1, with 10 positions matching TRBD1. Per the germline V gene, CDR1 is SGHDN and CDR2 is FVKESK. V was pared by 3 bases and J by 8 bases, with 6 bases of the junction left unmatched. This CDR3 comprises 14 residues. This CDR3 reads CASSHLTGGREAFF. CDR3 DNA sequence: TGTGCCAGCAGCCACCTGACAGGGGGCAGAGAAGCTTTCTTT.

This chain uses TRBV6-5 with TRBJ2-7; 11 bases are shared with TRBD2. Germline CDR1 MNHEY, CDR2 SVGAGI. The CDR3 sequence is 16 residues long. Trimming at V came to 0 bases and at J to 5 bases, leaving 6 bases not matched to a gene. The CDR3, as DNA: TGTGCCAGCAGTTACTCGAGGCTAGCGGGAGGCCACGAGCAGTACTTC. The encoded protein is CASSYSRLAGGHEQYF.

This clone was counted between two and nine times. The chain recombines TRBV19 with TRBJ1-5; D might be TRBD1 (6 bases). The V end lost 0 bases, the J end lost 1 base, and 13 bases lay between the germline ends. The CDR3 contains 17 residues. From germline, CDR1 is LNHDA and CDR2 SQIVND (reference sequence). The CDR3 DNA is TGTGCCAGTAGTATAGACCCGGGACATCTAAGCAATCAGCCCCAGCATTTT. This codes for CASSIDPGHLSNQPQHF. The full variable domain, with the rest looked up from reference TRBV19 and TRBJ1-5, is DGGITQSPKYLFRKEGQNVTLSCEQNLNHDAMYWYRQDPGQGLRLIYYSQIVNDFQKGDIAEGYSVSREKKESFPLTVTSAQKNPTAFYLCASSIDPGHLSNQPQHFGDGTRLSIL.

The chain recombines TRBV12-3 or TRBV12-4 with TRBJ1-2; D might be TRBD1 (5 bases). The CDR3 spans 13 residues. The germline V and J ends were trimmed by 5 bases and 4 bases, with 11 bases remaining between them. CDR3 in DNA: TGTGCCAGCAGTCCCCAGACAGTCTATGGCTACACCTTC. Its protein is CASSPQTVYGYTF.

This chain links TRBV5-8 with TRBJ2-4; perhaps TRBD2 as D (5 bases). Germline CDR1 is SGHTS and CDR2 is YDEGEE. V lost 2 bases and J 1 base, leaving 7 bases between the germline ends. This CDR3 is built from 14 residues. The CDR3 nucleotides are TGTGCCAGCAGCTTCTGGGAGGCCAAAAACATTCAGTACTTC. This encodes CASSFWEAKNIQYF.

The rearrangement links TRBV7-3 to TRBJ1-4; TRBD1 matches at 7 bases. CDR3 size: 18 residues. Germline CDR1 is SGHTA and CDR2 is FQGTGA. V was pared by 5 bases and J by 7 bases, with 19 bases of the junction left unmatched. The CDR3 loop is CASSDAPTGKAYCEKLFF. CDR3 in DNA: TGTGCCAGCAGCGACGCGCCGACAGGGAAGGCTTATTGTGAAAAACTGTTTTTT.

The chain is built from TRBV9 and TRBJ1-1; 7 positions agree with TRBD1. The CDR3 is made up of 14 amino acids. V gave up 3 bases and J gave up 7 bases; unmatched junction bases: 9. CDR1 SGDLS and CDR2 YYNGEE come from the germline V gene. CDR3 amino acids: CASSAQQGFGEAFF. The CDR3 coding sequence is TGTGCCAGCAGCGCCCAACAGGGGTTCGGTGAAGCTTTCTTT.

There are many counts of this clone. The V gene is TRBV27, the J gene TRBJ1-2, with 7 bases aligning to TRBD1. CDR1 and CDR2 (germline): MNHEY, SMNVEV (reference sequence). Losses at the gene ends were 5 bases for V and 4 bases for J; bases not matched to a gene: 7. The CDR3 is 14 residues long. CDR3 nucleotides: TGTGCCAGCAGTCACCGACAGGGTTCCTATGGCTACACCTTC. Protein product: CASSHRQGSYGYTF.

The chain couples TRBV7-3 to TRBJ2-3, with D possibly TRBD1 on 6 matching bases. CDR1 is SGHTA and CDR2 is FQGTGA in the germline V gene. Between the trimmed V and J ends, which lost 5 bases and 4 bases, there was a span of 13 bases. The length of the CDR3 is 14 residues. CDR3 sequence: CASSLDRLSDTQYF. CDR3 bases: TGTGCCAGCAGCCTTGACAGGCTGTCAGATACGCAGTATTTT.

The V gene is TRBV27, the J gene TRBJ2-3; 14 nucleotides match TRBD2. Trimming removed 1 base from V and 6 bases from J; junction bases left unmatched: 3. CDR3 size: 16 residues. Germline lookup yields CDR1 MNHEY and CDR2 SMNVEV (reference sequence). The CDR3 here is CASSLLGLAGDDTQYF. The CDR3 DNA reads TGTGCCAGCAGTTTATTGGGACTAGCGGGGGATGATACGCAGTATTTT.

J is TRBJ2-7 and V is TRBV4-1, with D tentatively TRBD2 (5 bases). There are 14 residues in the CDR3. The germline CDR1 and CDR2 sequences are MGHRA and YSYEKL. V was pared by 1 base and J by 0 bases, with 7 bases between. The CDR3 sequence is CASSQGRFSYEQYF. In nucleotides, the CDR3 is TGCGCCAGCAGCCAAGGGAGGTTCTCCTACGAGCAGTACTTC.

For this clone: Other DNA sequences in this sample translate to the same CDR3. The chain is built from TRBV7-3 and TRBJ1-1; tentative D call: TRBD1 (5 bases). Per germline, CDR1 SGHTA and CDR2 FQGTGA. The CDR3 is 13 amino acids. V lost 4 bases and J 1 base, leaving 7 bases between the germline ends. CDR3 in DNA: TGTGCCAGCAGCTCGGGGGGGAACACTGAAGCTTTCTTT. Its translation: CASSSGGNTEAFF.

CDR3 DNA sequence: TGTGCCAGCAGTAGCCGGGACAGGGGGATCTACGAGCAGTACTTC. Residues: CASSSRDRGIYEQYF. The chain joins TRBV6-5 to TRBJ2-7; 11 nucleotides match TRBD1. With V trimmed by 5 bases and J by 3 bases, 6 bases remained unmatched. Germline-derived CDR1 and CDR2 are MNHEY and SVGAGI. The CDR3 runs 15 residues.

This clone was counted only a few times. This sequence joins TRBV5-6 and TRBJ1-2; D gene ambiguous. V shed 6 bases and J shed 2 bases, with 11 bases lying between them. This CDR3 contains 13 residues. Germline CDR1 is SGHDT and CDR2 is YYEEEE. CDR3 region: CASNIRRNYGYTF. Here the CDR3 DNA reads TGTGCCAGCAACATTAGGAGGAACTATGGCTACACCTTC. The variable domain in full, completed from reference TRBV5-6 and TRBJ1-2, reads DAGVTQSPTHLIKTRGQQVTLRCSPKSGHDTVSWYQQALGQGPQFIFQYYEEEERQRGNFPDRFSGHQFPNYSSELNVNALLLGDSALYLCASNIRRNYGYTFGSGTRLTVV.

The CDR3: CASSPAQETQYF. The CDR3 DNA sequence: TGTGCCAGCTCACCGGCCCAAGAGACCCAGTACTTC. The chain has TRBV18 and TRBJ2-5; D is ambiguous. Trimming pared 3 bases from V and 1 base from J, leaving 3 bases between. The V gene's germline CDR1 is KGHSH and CDR2 LQKENI. The CDR3 has 12 amino acids.

This clone appeared a few times. The V gene is TRBV10-3, the J gene TRBJ1-6, with 10 bases matching TRBD1. With V trimmed by 11 bases and J by 9 bases, 10 bases remained unmatched. This CDR3 region has 14 residues. Germline CDR1 and CDR2: ENHRY and SYGVKD. CDR3 in DNA: TGTGCCGCAGGGAGGGGACAGGGGTCTTCACCCCTCCACTTT. Its translation: CAAGRGQGSSPLHF.

The chain is built from TRBV7-9 and TRBJ2-1; TRBD2 might be the D (6 bases). Germline V gene sequence: CDR1 SEHNR, CDR2 FQNEAQ (reference sequence). Trimming pared 1 base from V and 0 bases from J, leaving 7 bases between. CDR3 size: 15 residues. CDR3 loop: CASSLDGSSYNEQFF. CDR3 coding DNA: TGTGCCAGCAGCTTAGACGGGAGCTCCTACAATGAGCAGTTCTTC.

Sample share makes this clone medium-sized. The gene calls are TRBV6-5 and TRBJ2-3; 11 bases are shared with TRBD2. Per germline, CDR1 MNHEY and CDR2 SVGAGI. The CDR3 is made up of 15 amino acids. V gave up 5 bases and J gave up 2 bases; unmatched junction bases: 3. The CDR3: CASSQLAGVTDTQYF. CDR3 bases: TGTGCCAGCAGTCAACTAGCGGGAGTCACAGATACGCAGTATTTT.